The next 4 T cell receptor beta chains were all read from a single sample in a study of blood T cell repertoires in COVID-19. Sequenced by immunoSEQ multiplex PCR; TCRdb stores in-frame clones only, minus some. This table holds fewer than 650,000 clones, less than 90% found once. What was sequenced was peripheral blood. These receptor sequences come from a woman in her forties or fifties with COVID-19, enrolled during active disease.

The chain employs TRBV28 and TRBJ1-4; TRBD1 matches 10 bases. Unmatched junction bases numbered 8, after V lost 5 bases and J lost 8 bases. The germline gives CDR1 MDHEN, CDR2 SYDVKM. The CDR3 is 15 amino acids. The CDR3 spells CASSPRQGAREKLFF. The DNA of the CDR3 is TGTGCCAGCAGTCCCCGACAGGGGGCCAGGGAAAAACTGTTTTTT.

The CDR3 sequence is CASSLAIEVTEAFF. CDR3 sequence (DNA): TGTGCCAGCAGCTTAGCGATCGAGGTCACTGAAGCTTTCTTT. This rearrangement joins TRBV7-9 to TRBJ1-1; D uncertain. CDR1 is SEHNR, CDR2 FQNEAQ, per germline (reference sequence). Between the trimmed V and J ends, which lost 0 bases and 4 bases, there was a span of 9 bases. This CDR3 has 14 residues.

The rearrangement uses TRBV5-5 and TRBJ2-3; TRBD1 might be the D (6 bases). V was trimmed by 0 bases and J by 1 base, leaving 9 bases between them. This CDR3 spans 15 amino acids. Germline CDR1 and CDR2: SGHKS and YYEKEE (reference sequence). The CDR3: CASSLGGGGTDTQYF. In nucleotides, the CDR3 is TGTGCCAGCAGCTTGGGAGGGGGAGGCACAGATACGCAGTATTTT.

This clone has at least ten counts. The chain recombines TRBV4-1 with TRBJ2-7; 7 bases agree with TRBD1. Germline-derived CDR1 and CDR2 are MGHRA and YSYEKL. This CDR3 region has 14 residues. V was clipped by 6 bases and J by 6 bases; unmatched bases: 11. The CDR3 loop is CASSLSPSGGEQYF. The CDR3 coding sequence is TGCGCCAGCAGTCTGAGTCCCTCAGGGGGCGAGCAGTACTTC.